This T cell receptor (beta chain) was sequenced during a study of shared clonotypes between healthy human individuals. Regarding the study as a whole: Collection of samples was limited to blood; tissue repertoires likely differ.

Germline loops: CDR1 MNHEY, CDR2 SMNVEV (reference sequence). With 8 bases removed from V and 6 bases from J, the gap between germline ends came to 17 bases. There are 14 residues in the CDR3. Naive CD8 populations comprised CD45RO-negative cells positively selected for CCR7, excluding terminally differentiated effector memory CD45RA+ cells. Donation came from healthy HIV-negative adults that had no recent acute infections or vaccinations. Comment on this clone: What it binds is not known.

Execution of the assay was at deep level. Genomic DNA of each subset was evenly split across several immunoSEQ plates. Some clones are missing from TCRdb's copy, which holds only in-frame ones; the method was immunoSEQ multiplex PCR. The sample yields around 560,000 clones, about 95% seen once. Sequenced: naive CD8+ T cells sorted from blood. The chain is built from TRBV27 and TRBJ1-5; D is perhaps TRBD1 (6 bases). This TCR was sampled from a woman in her thirties in good health. CDR3 nucleotide sequence: TGTGCCAGCGGACCCGTGGGGGGCTCTCAGCCCCAGCATTTT. Translation: CASGPVGGSQPQHF.